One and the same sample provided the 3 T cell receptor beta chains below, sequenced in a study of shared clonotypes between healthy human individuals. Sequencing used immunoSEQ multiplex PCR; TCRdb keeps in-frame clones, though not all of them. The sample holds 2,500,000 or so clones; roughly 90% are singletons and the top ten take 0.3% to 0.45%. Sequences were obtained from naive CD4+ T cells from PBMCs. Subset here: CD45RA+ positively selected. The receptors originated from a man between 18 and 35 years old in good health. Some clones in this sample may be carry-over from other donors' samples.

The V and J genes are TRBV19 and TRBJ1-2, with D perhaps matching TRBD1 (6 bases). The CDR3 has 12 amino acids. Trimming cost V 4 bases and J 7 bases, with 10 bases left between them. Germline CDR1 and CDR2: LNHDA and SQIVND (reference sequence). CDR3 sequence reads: CASSSQGTGYTF. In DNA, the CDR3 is TGTGCCAGTAGTAGCCAGGGGACTGGCTACACCTTC.

CDR3 coding DNA: TGTGCCAGCAGCTTAACGTCCAGGCTAGCGGGAACCTCCGAGCAGTACTTC. It specifies CASSLTSRLAGTSEQYF. The J gene is TRBJ2-7, the V gene TRBV7-3, with 9 bases aligning to TRBD2. Losses at the gene ends were 0 bases for V and 6 bases for J; bases not matched to a gene: 12. Germline loops: CDR1 SGHTA, CDR2 FQGTGA. The CDR3 is made up of 17 amino acids.

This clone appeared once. This CDR3 is CASTTLAGEPNEQFF. The CDR3 region has the DNA TGCGCCAGCACAACACTAGCGGGAGAGCCCAATGAGCAGTTCTTC. The chain joins TRBV5-1 to TRBJ2-1; 11 nucleotides agree with TRBD2. The CDR3 has 15 residues. CDR1 SGHRS and CDR2 YFSETQ come from the germline V gene. V shed 6 bases, J shed 6 bases, and the junction held 8 bases outside the gene matches. Based on the CDR3 plus reference TRBV5-1 and TRBJ2-1, the full variable domain is KAGVTQTPRYLIKTRGQQVTLSCSPISGHRSVSWYQQTPGQGLQFLFEYFSETQRNKGNFPGRFSGRQFSNSRSEMNVSTLELGDSALYLCASTTLAGEPNEQFFGPGTRLTVL.